The clone carrying this TCR beta chain was counted a few times. The CDR3 length is 15 residues. Trimming took off 5 bases at V and 2 bases at J, with 13 bases between the two ends. Germline loops: CDR1 SEHNR, CDR2 FQNEAQ (reference sequence). Repertoires were generated with immunoSEQ multiplex PCR, while TCRdb's copy carries only in-frame clones and drops some. The table has 70,000 or so clones, about 90% seen once. These data come from a study of T cells after somatic rescue of genetic block. This chain connects TRBV7-9 to TRBJ1-3; D possibly corresponds to TRBD1 (5 bases). The sequence derives from a man in his forties. Source material: peripheral blood mononuclear cells (PBMCs). CDR3 region: CASSGPGEPGNTIYF. The CDR3 coding sequence is TGTGCCAGCAGCGGACCGGGGGAACCTGGAAACACCATATATTTT.